These T cell receptor beta chains were read from a single sample in a study of CD8 T cells in Susac syndrome. TCRdb passed the immunoSEQ multiplex PCR reads through MiXCR, listing each CDR3 protein once. The table shows hundreds of thousands of distinct CDR3 sequences, with 89% occurring only once. What was sequenced was CD8+ T cells from PBMCs. The source of these receptors is a human donor with multiple sclerosis. The CDR3 runs from the conserved cysteine through the conserved F or W. The D gene is left open where the match is weak. Where a row states a size, it is once, few, many or the class of an expanded clone; other rows omit it.

TRBD2	TRBJ2-1	TRBV12-3/TRBV12-4	NA	CAIKKTSLENEQFF	TGTGCCATTAAGAAGACTAGCTTGGAGAATGAGCAGTTCTTC
TRBD2	TRBJ2-7	TRBV27	NA	CASSSGLAGFYEQYF	TGTGCCAGCAGTTCCGGACTAGCGGGGTTCTACGAGCAGTACTTC
TRBD1	TRBJ2-7	TRBV30	NA	CAWTGTGDYEQYF	TGTGCCTGGACCGGGACAGGGGACTACGAGCAGTACTTC
NA	TRBJ2-5	TRBV6-2/TRBV6-3	NA	CASSWGRQETQYF	TGTGCCAGCAGTTGGGGGAGACAAGAGACCCAGTACTTC
NA	TRBJ2-3	TRBV29-1	NA	CSVEGPDTQYF	TGCAGCGTTGAGGGGCCAGATACGCAGTATTTT
NA	TRBJ1-5	TRBV24-1	NA	CATSDLDVPFGPQHF	TGTGCCACCAGTGATTTAGATGTCCCCTTCGGGCCCCAGCATTTT
TRBD2	TRBJ2-5	TRBV4-3	NA	CASSQGWRGDQETQYF	TGCGCCAGCAGCCAAGGCTGGCGGGGGGACCAAGAGACCCAGTACTTC
NA	TRBJ1-1	TRBV6-5	few	CASSYSLGGGTEAFF	TGTGCCAGCAGTTACTCCTTGGGTGGCGGGACTGAAGCTTTCTTT
NA	TRBJ2-5	TRBV28	NA	CASSSDPSRDQETQYF	TGTGCCAGCAGTTCTGATCCCTCGAGGGACCAAGAGACCCAGTACTTC
NA	TRBJ2-7	TRBV6-2/TRBV6-3	NA	CASSLNVFPYEQYF	TGTGCCAGCAGCCTTAACGTTTTCCCCTACGAGCAGTACTTC
NA	TRBJ1-1	TRBV9	NA	CASSARNTEAFF	TGTGCCAGCAGCGCTAGAAACACTGAAGCTTTCTTT
NA	TRBJ1-2	TRBV15	NA	CATSRAQDSLYGYTF	TGTGCCACCAGCAGAGCCCAGGACAGTCTCTATGGCTACACCTTC
TRBD1	TRBJ2-2	TRBV28	NA	CASSSVFDRGRYTGELFF	TGTGCCAGCAGTTCCGTCTTCGACAGGGGGCGATACACCGGGGAGCTGTTTTTT
NA	TRBJ2-6	TRBV3-1	NA	CASSSNLGANVLTF	TGTGCCAGCAGCTCCAACCTTGGGGCCAACGTCCTGACTTTC
TRBD2	TRBJ2-5	TRBV6-1	NA	CAAVPGGKETQYF	TGTGCCGCGGTGCCGGGAGGCAAAGAGACCCAGTACTTC
NA	TRBJ2-2	TRBV18	NA	CASSPLTGELFF	TGTGCCAGTAGTCCCCTTACCGGGGAGCTGTTTTTT
TRBD2	TRBJ2-2	TRBV2	NA	CASAGTSGGAIYTGELFF	TGTGCCAGCGCCGGGACTAGCGGGGGGGCCATCTACACCGGGGAGCTGTTTTTT
NA	TRBJ1-6	TRBV7-6	NA	CASSLAGGIGNNSPLHF	TGTGCCAGCAGCTTAGCCGGAGGGATCGGGAATAATTCACCCCTCCACTTT
NA	TRBJ2-2	TRBV28	once	CASRPTGLHTGELFF	TGTGCCAGCAGACCAACGGGACTCCACACCGGGGAGCTGTTTTTT
TRBD2	TRBJ2-1	TRBV11-2	few	CASSQGAGTSSYNEQFF	TGTGCCAGCAGCCAGGGTGCCGGGACTAGCAGTTACAATGAGCAGTTCTTC
NA	TRBJ2-7	TRBV20-1	once	CSADGESSYEQYF	TGCAGTGCTGACGGGGAAAGCTCCTACGAGCAGTACTTC
NA	TRBJ2-2	TRBV13	few	CASSLGGSSTGELFF	TGTGCCAGCAGCTTAGGAGGGTCGAGCACCGGGGAGCTGTTTTTT
NA	TRBJ2-3	TRBV7-9	NA	CASTPLISLGDTQYF	TGTGCCAGCACCCCCCTAATTAGCTTGGGGGATACGCAGTATTTT
TRBD1	TRBJ2-7	TRBV5-4	NA	CASSPLPGQGVHEQYF	TGTGCCAGCAGCCCTCTCCCGGGACAGGGGGTCCACGAGCAGTACTTC
NA	TRBJ2-1	TRBV28	NA	CASSLAGLGNEQFF	TGTGCCAGCAGTTTAGCGGGATTGGGGAATGAGCAGTTCTTC
NA	TRBJ1-1	TRBV30	NA	CAWSNWEQIGLEAFF	TGTGCCTGGAGTAACTGGGAACAGATCGGACTTGAAGCTTTCTTT
NA	TRBJ2-2	TRBV4-1	NA	CASSQVGPNTGELFF	TGCGCCAGCAGCCAAGTGGGGCCGAACACCGGGGAGCTGTTTTTT
NA	TRBJ1-2	TRBV3-1	NA	CASSQESYYGYTF	TGTGCCAGCAGCCAAGAGTCTTACTATGGCTACACCTTC
TRBD2	TRBJ2-3	TRBV12-3/TRBV12-4	NA	CASSPPSGSTDTQYF	TGTGCCAGCAGTCCGCCTAGCGGAAGCACAGATACGCAGTATTTT
NA	TRBJ2-5	TRBV7-8	NA	CASSLLGGQEETQYF	TGTGCCAGCAGCTTACTGGGGGGGCAGGAAGAGACCCAGTACTTC
TRBD2	TRBJ2-1	TRBV7-9	NA	CASSPGGSASGSYNEQFF	TGTGCCAGCAGCCCAGGAGGGAGCGCTAGCGGCTCCTACAATGAGCAGTTCTTC
NA	TRBJ2-1	TRBV20-1	NA	CSATGWASYIDEQFF	TGCAGTGCGACGGGATGGGCTAGCTATATCGATGAGCAGTTCTTC